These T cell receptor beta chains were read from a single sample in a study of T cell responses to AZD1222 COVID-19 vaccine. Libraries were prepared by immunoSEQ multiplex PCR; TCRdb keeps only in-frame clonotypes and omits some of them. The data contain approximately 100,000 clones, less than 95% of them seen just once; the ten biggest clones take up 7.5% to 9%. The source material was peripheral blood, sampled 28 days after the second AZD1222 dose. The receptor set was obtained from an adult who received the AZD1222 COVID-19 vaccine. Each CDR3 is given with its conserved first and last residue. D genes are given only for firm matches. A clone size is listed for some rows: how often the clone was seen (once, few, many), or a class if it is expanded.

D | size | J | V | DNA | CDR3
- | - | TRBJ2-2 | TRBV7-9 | TGTGCCAGCAGCTGGGAATCTACGGGCACCGGGGAGCTGTTTTTT | CASSWESTGTGELFF
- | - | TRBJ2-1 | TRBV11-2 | TGTGCCAGTCGAGCGGCTAGCTCCTACAATGAGCAGTTCTTC | CASRAASSYNEQFF
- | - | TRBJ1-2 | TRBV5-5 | TGTGCCAGCAGCTTGGGACAGTGGGACTATGGCTACACCTTC | CASSLGQWDYGYTF
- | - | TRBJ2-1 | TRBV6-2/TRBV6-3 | TGTGCCAGCAGTTACATGGTGAATGAGCAGTTCTTC | CASSYMVNEQFF
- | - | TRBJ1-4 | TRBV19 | TGTGCCAGTAGTATGGGCGGGACTGCGGGGGAAAAACTGTTTTTT | CASSMGGTAGEKLFF
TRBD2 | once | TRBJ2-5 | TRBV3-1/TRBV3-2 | TGTGCCAGCAGCCGTAGCGGGGGGGGAGAGACCCAGTACTTC | CASSRSGGGETQYF
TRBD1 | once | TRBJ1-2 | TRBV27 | TGTGCCAGCTCCACAGGGGCCGTTGGTGGCTACACCTTC | CASSTGAVGGYTF
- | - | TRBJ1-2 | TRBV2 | TGTGCCATCGCACCTTCAGAGGGGACTAACTATGGCTACACCTTC | CAIAPSEGTNYGYTF
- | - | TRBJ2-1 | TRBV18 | TGTGCCAGCTCACCAGGGATTAACGGAAACTACAATGAGCAGTTCTTC | CASSPGINGNYNEQFF
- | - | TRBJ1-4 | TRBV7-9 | TGTGCCAGCAGCTTAGGTCGGGCCGCCTCCGAAAAACTGTTTTTT | CASSLGRAASEKLFF
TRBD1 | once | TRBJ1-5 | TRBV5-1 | TGCGGAGCTCTACCCAATCGACAGGGATCGGGTCAGCCCCAGCATTTT | CGALPNRQGSGQPQHF
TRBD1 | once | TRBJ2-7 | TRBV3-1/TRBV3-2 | TGTGCCAGCAGCCTTAGGACAGGGCCCTACGAGCAGTACTTC | CASSLRTGPYEQYF
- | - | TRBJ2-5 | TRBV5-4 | TGTGCCAGCAGCTTGGCCGGAAGGTCCCAGTACTTC | CASSLAGRSQYF
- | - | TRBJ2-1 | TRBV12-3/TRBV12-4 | TGTGCCAGCAGTTTAACAGTGAATGAGCAGTTCTTC | CASSLTVNEQFF
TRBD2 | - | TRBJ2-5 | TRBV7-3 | TGTGCCAGCAGCCCAACGGGTAGCGGGGTCTCTGGAGAGACCCAGTACTTC | CASSPTGSGVSGETQYF
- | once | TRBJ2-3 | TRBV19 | TGTGCCAGTAGCACTGTTAGGGGTATAGCGCAGTATTTT | CASSTVRGIAQYF
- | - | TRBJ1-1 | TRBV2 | TGTGCCAGCAGTGAATACGGGGGGGTGGACACTGAAGCTTTCTTT | CASSEYGGVDTEAFF
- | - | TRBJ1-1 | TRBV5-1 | TGCGCCAGCAGCTGGACGGGGGCGGAAGTGAACACTGAAGCTTTCTTT | CASSWTGAEVNTEAFF
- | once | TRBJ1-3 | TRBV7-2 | TGTGCCAGCAGCTTGGGCAGTATGGTTGGAAACACCATATATTTT | CASSLGSMVGNTIYF
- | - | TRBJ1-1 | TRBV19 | TGTGCCAGTGGTAGAGATGGTCGTGGATTT | CASGRDGRGF
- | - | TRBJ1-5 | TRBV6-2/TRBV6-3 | TGTGCCAGCAGTTACTCCTTTAGGCCCTCCGGGCGCAATCAGCCCCAGCATTTT | CASSYSFRPSGRNQPQHF
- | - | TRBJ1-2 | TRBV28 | TGTGCCAGCAGTTTAGGGCAGGGTGTCTTTAGCTACACCTTC | CASSLGQGVFSYTF
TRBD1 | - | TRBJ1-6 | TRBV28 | TGTGCCAGCAGCCCGCCGGGACAGGGGATTTCACCCCTCCACTTT | CASSPPGQGISPLHF
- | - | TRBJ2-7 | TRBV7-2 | TGTGCCAGCAGCCGGGACTTTACCTACGAGCAGTACTTC | CASSRDFTYEQYF
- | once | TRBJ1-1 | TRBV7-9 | TGTGCCAGCAGCTTGGGGTCTACTGAAGCTTTCTTT | CASSLGSTEAFF
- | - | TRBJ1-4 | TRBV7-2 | TGTGCCAGCAGCTTAGTAGGGGCGTATAATGAAAAACTGTTTTTT | CASSLVGAYNEKLFF
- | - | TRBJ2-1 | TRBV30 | TGTGCCTGGAGCCCCCTCGGGGTAGCGGAGTACAATGAGCAGTTCTTC | CAWSPLGVAEYNEQFF
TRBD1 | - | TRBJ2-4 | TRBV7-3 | TGTGCCAGCAGCTCGGGACAGGCTCTGGGCAACATTCAGTACTTC | CASSSGQALGNIQYF
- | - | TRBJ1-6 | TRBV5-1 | TGCGCCACCCGACCTGAGGGGTTTGGTTCACCCCTCCACTTT | CATRPEGFGSPLHF
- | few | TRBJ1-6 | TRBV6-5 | TGTGCCAGCACCCCTAACTATCAGGGGAATTCACCCCTCCACTTT | CASTPNYQGNSPLHF
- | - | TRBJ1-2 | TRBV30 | TGTGCCTGGGAACCTCAGGGGAACTATGGCTACACCTTC | CAWEPQGNYGYTF
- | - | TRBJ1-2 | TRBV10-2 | TGCGCCAGCAGTGATCCGGACAAAAGGGGCTACACCTTC | CASSDPDKRGYTF
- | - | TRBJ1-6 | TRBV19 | TGTGCCAGTAGTCCTCAGGGAATTGGTTTTTCACCCCTCCACTTT | CASSPQGIGFSPLHF
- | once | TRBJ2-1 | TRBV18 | TGTGCCAGCTCACCAGCCCCGTTAGCAGTCCTCTCCTACAATGAGCAGTTCTTC | CASSPAPLAVLSYNEQFF
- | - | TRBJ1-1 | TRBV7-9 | TGTGCCAGCACGGGGGCGAGTGGCACTGAAGCTTTCTTT | CASTGASGTEAFF
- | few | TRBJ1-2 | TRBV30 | TGTGCCTGGAGTGTCCCGAGATATGGCTACACCTTC | CAWSVPRYGYTF
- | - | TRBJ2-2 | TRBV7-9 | TGTGCCAGCACCCTCCGACAGGCTAACACCGGGGAGCTGTTTTTT | CASTLRQANTGELFF
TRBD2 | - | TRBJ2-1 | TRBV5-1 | TGCGCCAGCAGCGTGACTAGCGGGGGGGCCTACGAGCAGTTCTTC | CASSVTSGGAYEQFF
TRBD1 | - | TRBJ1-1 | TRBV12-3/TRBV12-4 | TGTGCCAGCAGCCGGACAGGGAACACTGAAGCTTTCTTT | CASSRTGNTEAFF
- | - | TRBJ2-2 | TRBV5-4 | TGTGCCAGCAGCTTGGTTTTCGGAGGTGGCGGGGAGCTGTTTTTT | CASSLVFGGGGELFF
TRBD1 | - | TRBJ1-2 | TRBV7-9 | TGTGCCAGCAGCTCACAGGGGAATGGCTACACCTTC | CASSSQGNGYTF
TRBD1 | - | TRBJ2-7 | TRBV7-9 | TGTGCCAGCAGCTCATGGGACAGGGACTACGAGCAGTACTTC | CASSSWDRDYEQYF
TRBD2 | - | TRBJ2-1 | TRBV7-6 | TGTGCCAGCAGCTTAGGGCCTGGGGCTAGCGGGGGCCACATGGGTGAGCAGTTCTTC | CASSLGPGASGGHMGEQFF
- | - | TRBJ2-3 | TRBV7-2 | TGTGCCAGCAGCTTAGTTCCGGGGGTAACAACAGATACGCAGTATTTT | CASSLVPGVTTDTQYF
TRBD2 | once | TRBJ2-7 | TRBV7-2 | TGTGCCAGCAGCTTAGGGTTTTGGACTAGCTACGAGCAGTACTTC | CASSLGFWTSYEQYF
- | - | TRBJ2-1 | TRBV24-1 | TGTGCCACCAGTGATTCGGGGCCCTACAATGAGCAGTTCTTC | CATSDSGPYNEQFF
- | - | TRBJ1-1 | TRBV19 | TGTGCCAGTAGGGACAAGATGAACACTGAAGCTTTCTTT | CASRDKMNTEAFF
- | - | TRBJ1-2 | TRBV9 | TGTGCCAGCAGCGTCAATGGAGGAGAGGGGGTTGGCTATGGCTACACCTTC | CASSVNGGEGVGYGYTF
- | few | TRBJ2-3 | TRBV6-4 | TGTGCCAGCAGTGACTCGAGGGGGGGGGCAGATACGCAGTATTTT | CASSDSRGGADTQYF
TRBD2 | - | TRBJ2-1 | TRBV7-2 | TGTGCCAGCGCCCCCTCCAGCGGGGGAAACAATGAGCAGTTCTTC | CASAPSSGGNNEQFF
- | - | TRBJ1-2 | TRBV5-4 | TGTGCCAGCAGCTTGGCAGGGGACGGCTACACCTTC | CASSLAGDGYTF
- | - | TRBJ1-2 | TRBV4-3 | TGCGCCAGCAGCCAAGAGGACAGTTCTTACTATGGCTACACCTTC | CASSQEDSSYYGYTF
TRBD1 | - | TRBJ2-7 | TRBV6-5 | TGTGCCAGCAGTTCACCGGGACAGGGGTCCTACGAGCAGTACTTC | CASSSPGQGSYEQYF
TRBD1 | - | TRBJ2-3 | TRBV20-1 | TGCAGTGCTACTGACAGGGGGCGCGGAGATACGCAGTATTTT | CSATDRGRGDTQYF
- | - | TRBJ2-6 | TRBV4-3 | TGCGCCAGCAGCCGCAAGATAGTACGACAGTTAATCTCTGGGGCCAACGTCCTGACTTTC | CASSRKIVRQLISGANVLTF
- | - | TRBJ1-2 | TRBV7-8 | TGTGCCAGCAGCGCACAGGGAAGGGCCGATGGCTACACCTTC | CASSAQGRADGYTF
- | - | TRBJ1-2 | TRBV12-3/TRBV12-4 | TGTGCCAGCACCCGATTGGAGGATGGCTACACCTTC | CASTRLEDGYTF
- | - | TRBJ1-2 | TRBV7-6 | TGTGCCAGCAGCTTAGGGCCACAGGATTTCCATGGCTACACCTTC | CASSLGPQDFHGYTF
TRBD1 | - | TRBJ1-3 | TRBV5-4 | TGTGCCAGCAGCCCATGGACAGGGGCAAACACCATATATTTT | CASSPWTGANTIYF